These T cell receptor beta chains were read from a single sample in a study of shared clonotypes between healthy human individuals. Libraries were prepared by immunoSEQ multiplex PCR; TCRdb keeps only in-frame clonotypes and omits some of them. Among about 1,500,000 clones listed, approximately 96% were seen once. What was sequenced was naive CD4+ T cells sorted from blood. The origin of the receptors is a man aged 30-40 years in good health. CDR3s include the opening cysteine and the closing phenylalanine or tryptophan. D genes are given only for firm matches. Not every row has a clone size; where given, it reads once, few, many or a size class.

j_gene	d_gene	v_gene	abundance	CDR3aa	CDR3nt
TRBJ2-7	.	TRBV18	.	CASSPLPSTSRTYEQYF	TGTGCCAGCTCACCACTCCCTAGCACCTCCAGGACCTACGAGCAGTACTTC
TRBJ2-3	.	TRBV27	.	CASSPGQATDTQYF	TGTGCCAGCAGTCCGGGACAAGCCACAGATACGCAGTATTTT
TRBJ2-7	.	TRBV5-3	.	CARSTLSGPYEQYF	TGTGCCAGAAGTACCCTGAGCGGCCCCTACGAGCAGTACTTC
TRBJ2-3	TRBD1	TRBV11-3	.	CASSTGQGGTDTQYF	TGTGCCAGCAGCACGGGACAGGGAGGCACAGATACGCAGTATTTT
TRBJ2-1	TRBD2	TRBV5-6	.	CASSLELAGNSYNEQFF	TGTGCCAGCAGCTTGGAGCTAGCGGGAAACTCCTACAATGAGCAGTTCTTC
TRBJ2-2	.	TRBV18	.	CASSPLSRLTNTGELFF	TGTGCCAGCTCACCTCTTTCGCGACTCACGAACACCGGGGAGCTGTTTTTT
TRBJ2-2	.	TRBV5-6	.	CASSLQSLGELFF	TGTGCCAGCAGCTTGCAGAGTCTGGGGGAGCTGTTTTTT
TRBJ2-7	TRBD1	TRBV18	.	CASSPGTGSSYEQYF	TGTGCCAGCTCTCCCGGGACAGGGTCCTCCTACGAGCAGTACTTC
TRBJ1-4	.	TRBV27	once	CASSLLGGGKLFF	TGTGCCAGCAGTTTATTAGGCGGGGGAAAACTGTTTTTT
TRBJ2-3	.	TRBV6-1	.	CASRSGATDTQYF	TGTGCCAGCAGATCGGGGGCCACAGATACGCAGTATTTT
TRBJ2-3	.	TRBV5-1	.	CASSFPTTSEVTDTQYF	TGCGCCAGCAGCTTTCCGACTACCTCGGAGGTCACAGATACGCAGTATTTT
TRBJ2-7	.	TRBV19	.	CASSTPGRGPNEQYF	TGTGCCAGTAGTACCCCCGGACGGGGTCCCAACGAGCAGTACTTC
TRBJ1-5	.	TRBV10-3	.	CAISESGGQPQHF	TGTGCCATCAGTGAGTCTGGGGGGCAGCCCCAGCATTTT
TRBJ2-2	.	TRBV9	once	CAGTGTGELFF	TGTGCCGGAACAGGGACCGGGGAGCTGTTTTTT
TRBJ2-7	.	TRBV6-1	.	CASSETQDSGSYEQYF	TGTGCCAGCAGTGAAACCCAGGACAGTGGCTCCTACGAGCAGTACTTC
TRBJ2-7	TRBD2	TRBV30	.	CAWSVLAGEEQYF	TGTGCCTGGAGTGTGCTAGCGGGAGAGGAGCAGTACTTC
TRBJ2-6	TRBD1	TRBV28	.	CASKGQIYSGANVLTF	TGTGCCAGCAAGGGACAGATATACTCTGGGGCCAACGTCCTGACTTTC
TRBJ1-2	.	TRBV5-1	.	CASSSAGQHYGYTF	TGCGCCAGCAGCTCCGCCGGGCAGCACTATGGCTACACCTTC
TRBJ2-5	.	TRBV19	.	CASSIGGTAQETQYF	TGTGCCAGTAGTATAGGCGGGACAGCTCAAGAGACCCAGTACTTC
TRBJ1-5	.	TRBV28	.	CASSLALSNQPQHF	TGTGCCAGCAGTTTAGCTCTGAGCAATCAGCCCCAGCATTTT
TRBJ2-7	TRBD1	TRBV6-1	.	CASRPGTGFLYEQYF	TGTGCCAGCAGACCCGGGACAGGATTCCTCTACGAGCAGTACTTC
TRBJ2-5	TRBD2	TRBV10-2	.	CASLMIKAGGRETQYF	TGCGCCAGCCTGATGATAAAAGCGGGGGGCAGGGAGACCCAGTACTTC
TRBJ2-3	.	TRBV12-5	.	CASGLGPRRGTQYF	TGTGCTAGTGGTTTGGGACCCAGGCGGGGTACGCAGTATTTT
TRBJ2-7	.	TRBV11-3	.	CASSLTGLSYEQYF	TGTGCCAGCAGTTTAACAGGTCTCTCCTACGAGCAGTACTTC
TRBJ1-1	TRBD1	TRBV19	.	CASNSYFGTGQNTEAFF	TGTGCCAGTAATTCGTACTTCGGGACAGGGCAGAACACTGAAGCTTTCTTT
TRBJ1-5	TRBD1	TRBV15	.	CATSGGDRGDQPQHF	TGTGCCACCAGCGGAGGAGACAGGGGCGACCAGCCCCAGCATTTT
TRBJ2-7	TRBD2	TRBV5-4	.	CASSLYSGSHEQYF	TGTGCCAGCAGCTTGTACAGCGGGAGCCACGAGCAGTACTTC
TRBJ2-2	TRBD2	TRBV6-6	.	CASSRGGLAIGELFF	TGTGCCAGCAGTCGGGGGGGACTAGCTATCGGGGAGCTGTTTTTT
TRBJ1-1	.	TRBV30	.	CAWSLGEKFGFTEAFF	TGTGCCTGGTCGTTGGGTGAAAAGTTTGGCTTTACTGAAGCTTTCTTT
TRBJ2-3	TRBD2	TRBV5-4	.	CASSSKGQEGTSGSIDTQYF	TGTGCCAGCAGCTCAAAAGGGCAGGAGGGGACTAGCGGGAGTATAGATACGCAGTATTTT
TRBJ2-3	TRBD2	TRBV9	.	CASSVGVAGGPADTQYF	TGTGCCAGCAGCGTAGGAGTAGCGGGAGGGCCGGCAGATACGCAGTATTTT
TRBJ2-7	TRBD2	TRBV23-1	.	CASSQEGLAGGPLYEQYF	TGCGCCAGCAGTCAAGAGGGACTAGCGGGAGGGCCTTTGTACGAGCAGTACTTC
TRBJ1-2	.	TRBV19	.	CASTGQLAKNYGYTF	TGTGCCAGCACTGGACAGTTAGCCAAAAACTATGGCTACACCTTC
TRBJ2-7	TRBD1	TRBV18	.	CASSPKVGQGNYEQYF	TGTGCCAGCTCACCCAAAGTGGGACAGGGGAATTACGAGCAGTACTTC
TRBJ2-5	.	TRBV7-9	.	CASSLLAGAETQYF	TGTGCCAGCAGCTTACTTGCAGGGGCAGAGACCCAGTACTTC
TRBJ1-5	TRBD1	TRBV27	once	CASSLSQGVGPQHF	TGTGCCAGCAGTTTATCCCAGGGGGTTGGTCCCCAGCATTTT
TRBJ1-3	.	TRBV6-1	.	CASSESPNPSGNTIYF	TGTGCCAGCAGTGAATCCCCCAACCCGTCTGGAAACACCATATATTTT
TRBJ2-1	.	TRBV5-1	.	CASSLGSLVSYNEQFF	TGCGCCAGCAGCTTGGGTTCACTAGTTTCCTACAATGAGCAGTTCTTC
TRBJ2-5	.	TRBV2	.	CASTLGETQYF	TGTGCCAGCACCCTGGGCGAGACCCAGTACTTC
TRBJ1-1	TRBD1	TRBV4-1	.	CASSQSKGQGLRNTEAFF	TGCGCCAGCAGCCAATCCAAGGGACAGGGATTGCGGAACACTGAAGCTTTCTTT